This T cell receptor (beta chain) was retrieved from a study of beta chain features in type 1 diabetes. General study points: Compared to healthy donors, patients appeared to have naive, central memory and Treg TCRB repertoires that were more alike.

This clone was picked up a small number of times. The antigen remains undetermined. V lost 4 bases and J 2 bases, leaving 7 bases between the germline ends. Per germline, CDR1 PRHDT and CDR2 FYEKMQ (reference sequence). This CDR3 comprises 13 residues. The investigators reverse transcribed all of the isolated RNA, so they sequenced expressed TCRB transcripts. This table comes from immunoSEQ multiplex PCR, and its TCRdb copy is limited to in-frame clones, with some not included. The sample holds roughly 370,000 clones; around 13% are singletons and the top ten take about 0.034%. This TCR was recovered from a man aged 25 to 45 in good health. Sequencing was carried out using naive CD4+ T cells from blood. The chain uses TRBV13 and TRBJ2-3, with D uncertain. The CDR3 bases are TGTGCCAGCAGCTCCCCAGACACAGATACGCAGTATTTT. Its protein product is CASSSPDTDTQYF.